A selection of T cell receptor beta chains follows, all from one sample in a study of blood T cell repertoires in COVID-19. The method was immunoSEQ multiplex PCR; TCRdb's version includes in-frame clones alone and lacks a portion of them. The sample yields about 250,000 clones, about 88% seen once. Source material: peripheral blood. These receptors came from a woman aged 35 to 49 who had recovered from COVID-19. The CDR3 runs from the conserved cysteine through the conserved F or W. The order of the fields is CDR3 protein, CDR3 DNA, D gene, V gene, J gene, clone size. The D gene is left open where the match is weak. The size entry is marked missing in some rows and otherwise reads once, few, many or a size class.

CASSRTNPDTGELFF	TGTGCCAGCAGCCGGACTAACCCGGACACCGGGGAGCTGTTTTTT	NA	TRBV11-2	TRBJ2-2	NA
CASSIPGSSYNEQFF	TGTGCCAGTAGTATCCCCGGGAGCTCCTACAATGAGCAGTTCTTC	NA	TRBV19	TRBJ2-1	NA
CASSFYLTGGSNQPQHF	TGTGCCAGCAGCTTCTACCTCACAGGGGGCAGCAATCAGCCCCAGCATTTT	TRBD1	TRBV5-6	TRBJ1-5	NA
CASSFAGGGAGNEQFF	TGTGCCAGCAGCTTTGCCGGCGGGGGGGCTGGCAATGAGCAGTTCTTC	TRBD2	TRBV7-8	TRBJ2-1	NA
CASSTRDIVSPLHF	TGTGCCAGTAGTACCCGGGACATAGTTTCACCCCTCCACTTT	NA	TRBV19	TRBJ1-6	NA
CASRDPGQTGNTIYF	TGTGCCAGCAGAGATCCGGGACAAACAGGAAACACCATATATTTT	NA	TRBV6-5	TRBJ1-3	NA
CASSVVASSGTQYF	TGTGCCAGCAGCGTAGTGGCTAGCAGTGGGACCCAGTACTTC	NA	TRBV9	TRBJ2-5	NA
CASRINLAGGPDEQFF	TGCGCCAGCAGAATAAACCTAGCGGGGGGGCCCGATGAGCAGTTCTTC	TRBD2	TRBV4-1	TRBJ2-1	once
CASSLARTGNYEQYF	TGTGCCAGCAGCCTGGCTCGTACAGGCAACTACGAGCAGTACTTC	NA	TRBV7-9	TRBJ2-7	NA
CASSELLGRLSGANVLTF	TGTGCCAGCAGTGAACTATTGGGGCGGCTTTCTGGGGCCAACGTCCTGACTTTC	NA	TRBV6-1	TRBJ2-6	NA
CASSYPQGSNYGYTF	TGTGCCAGCAGTTATCCTCAGGGGTCTAACTATGGCTACACCTTC	NA	TRBV6-6	TRBJ1-2	NA
CASRGTGYNEQFF	TGTGCCAGTAGGGGGACAGGGTACAATGAGCAGTTCTTC	TRBD1	TRBV19	TRBJ2-1	once
CASRPGTGGTYNSPLHF	TGCGCCAGCAGACCCGGGACAGGGGGCACCTATAATTCACCCCTCCACTTT	TRBD1	TRBV5-1	TRBJ1-6	NA
CASSQDLGTSGYEQYF	TGCGCCAGCAGCCAAGATTTGGGGACTAGCGGCTACGAGCAGTACTTC	TRBD2	TRBV4-3	TRBJ2-7	NA
CASSQASLDLPLHF	TGTGCCAGCAGCCAGGCCTCTCTAGACTTACCCCTCCACTTT	NA	TRBV3-1/TRBV3-2	TRBJ1-6	few
CASSDKDRGPYEQYF	TGTGCCAGCAGTGATAAGGACAGGGGACCCTACGAGCAGTACTTC	TRBD1	TRBV25-1	TRBJ2-7	NA
CAWTRGDYGYTF	TGTGCCTGGACACGGGGGGACTATGGCTACACCTTC	NA	TRBV30	TRBJ1-2	NA
CASRSGPGGGNEQFF	TGTGCCAGCAGGTCCGGGCCAGGAGGAGGCAATGAGCAGTTCTTC	NA	TRBV6-5	TRBJ2-1	NA
CASSLADSGGTGELFF	TGTGCCAGCAGCTTAGCGGATAGCGGGGGCACCGGGGAGCTGTTTTTT	TRBD2	TRBV7-2	TRBJ2-2	NA
CASSLSAGGWSGNTIYF	TGCGCCAGCAGCCTCTCCGCGGGGGGATGGTCTGGAAACACCATATATTTT	NA	TRBV4-1	TRBJ1-3	NA
CAWSEGGGYNEQFF	TGTGCCTGGAGTGAAGGCGGGGGGTACAATGAGCAGTTCTTC	TRBD2	TRBV30	TRBJ2-1	NA
CASSRDSGWWQYF	TGTGCCAGCAGCCGGGACAGTGGATGGTGGCAGTACTTC	TRBD1	TRBV6-2/TRBV6-3	TRBJ2-7	NA
CASSLLQQGGATEAFF	TGTGCCAGCTCTCTCTTGCAACAAGGGGGCGCTACTGAAGCTTTCTTT	TRBD1	TRBV18	TRBJ1-1	NA
CASSMPSKAFF	TGTGCCAGTAGTATGCCGTCTAAAGCTTTCTTT	NA	TRBV19	TRBJ1-1	few
CASSVGDGEGNQPQHF	TGTGCCAGCAGCGTAGGGGACGGGGAGGGCAATCAGCCCCAGCATTTT	NA	TRBV9	TRBJ1-5	few
CASSLGETGGGEQYF	TGTGCCAGCAGCTTAGGCGAGACAGGGGGCGGCGAGCAGTACTTC	TRBD1	TRBV7-9	TRBJ2-7	NA
CASSQASGTGYGYTF	TGTGCCAGCAGCCAAGCATCCGGGACAGGCTATGGCTACACCTTC	TRBD1	TRBV4-2	TRBJ1-2	NA
CASSPLLVAGGGDQETQYF	TGTGCCAGCAGCCCCCTCTTGGTAGCGGGAGGAGGGGACCAAGAGACCCAGTACTTC	TRBD2	TRBV11-3	TRBJ2-5	NA
CAGSSGGAPYEQYF	TGTGCCGGTTCTAGCGGGGGGGCACCCTACGAGCAGTACTTC	TRBD2	TRBV6-6	TRBJ2-7	NA
CASSLDYGANEQFF	TGTGCCAGCAGCTTAGATTATGGAGCGAATGAGCAGTTCTTC	NA	TRBV11-2	TRBJ2-1	NA
CASSLTSGRAETQYF	TGTGCCAGCAGCTTAACTAGCGGGAGGGCCGAAACGCAGTATTTT	TRBD2	TRBV7-2	TRBJ2-3	NA
CASSEGLLRTGELFF	TGTGCCAGCAGCGAGGGACTTCTGAGAACCGGGGAGCTGTTTTTT	NA	TRBV7-2	TRBJ2-2	once
CASSSRDRGNEQFF	TGTGCCAGCAGCAGCCGGGACAGGGGCAATGAGCAGTTCTTC	TRBD1	TRBV7-9	TRBJ2-1	few
CASSPRDRGYEQYF	TGTGCCAGTAGTCCAAGGGACAGGGGTTACGAGCAGTACTTC	TRBD1	TRBV19	TRBJ2-7	once
CASSLDGQGRQYF	TGTGCCAGCAGCTTAGACGGACAGGGCCGGCAGTACTTC	TRBD1	TRBV7-2	TRBJ2-7	NA
CASSRLAGGRRYTDTQYF	TGTGCCAGCAGCCGCCTAGCGGGGGGGCGAAGATACACAGATACGCAGTATTTT	TRBD2	TRBV6-2/TRBV6-3	TRBJ2-3	NA
CASSSSGTGQNEQYF	TGTGCCAGCAGCTCTAGTGGGACAGGGCAGAACGAGCAGTACTTC	TRBD1	TRBV7-6	TRBJ2-7	NA
CASSLGGDEQFF	TGTGCCAGCAGTTTAGGGGGGGATGAGCAGTTCTTC	NA	TRBV12-3/TRBV12-4	TRBJ2-1	NA
CASSQQEYGNTIYF	TGTGCCAGCAGTCAACAGGAGTATGGAAACACCATATATTTT	NA	TRBV28	TRBJ1-3	NA
CAWSVPRTVSYEQYF	TGTGCCTGGAGTGTACCTCGGACAGTCTCCTACGAGCAGTACTTC	NA	TRBV30	TRBJ2-7	NA
CASSQARRTGSTDTQYF	TGTGCCAGCAGCCAAGCTCGGAGGACAGGGAGCACAGATACGCAGTATTTT	TRBD1	TRBV3-1/TRBV3-2	TRBJ2-3	NA
CSAKPGQGALDTEAFF	TGCAGCGCTAAACCGGGACAGGGGGCTCTGGACACTGAAGCTTTCTTT	TRBD1	TRBV29-1	TRBJ1-1	NA